The rows below give T cell receptor beta chains drawn from one sample of a study of blood T cell repertoires in COVID-19. TCRdb's table, derived via immunoSEQ multiplex PCR, lists solely in-frame clones and lacks some. This table holds about 170,000 clones, about 85% found once. Sequencing was done on a sample of peripheral blood. The receptor set was obtained from an older man with COVID-19, enrolled during active disease. Each CDR3 is given with its conserved first and last residue. Each record gives: clone size, D gene, V gene, J gene, CDR3 DNA, CDR3 protein. The D gene is left open where the match is weak. The size of a clone is reported for some rows only, either as once, few or many, or as a class for expanded clones.

clone_size: once
d_call: TRBD1
v_call: TRBV5-1
j_call: TRBJ1-1
cdr3_nt: TGCGCCAGCAGCTTATCCGGGACAGGGTGGAACACTGAAGCTTTCTTT
cdr3_aa: CASSLSGTGWNTEAFF

clone_size: few
d_call: TRBD1
v_call: TRBV5-1
j_call: TRBJ1-5
cdr3_nt: TGCGCCAGCAGCCCGGAATATTCGGGACAGGGAGGTCAGCCCCAGCATTTT
cdr3_aa: CASSPEYSGQGGQPQHF

clone_size: once
d_call: TRBD1
v_call: TRBV10-3
j_call: TRBJ2-7
cdr3_nt: TGTGCCATCAGTCCACAGGGGACGGTACACGAGCAGTACTTC
cdr3_aa: CAISPQGTVHEQYF

clone_size: .
d_call: TRBD1
v_call: TRBV7-8
j_call: TRBJ1-1
cdr3_nt: TGTGCCAGCAGTTACCGGGACAGGGGCTTGGCCACTGAAGCTTTCTTT
cdr3_aa: CASSYRDRGLATEAFF

clone_size: .
d_call: .
v_call: TRBV7-2
j_call: TRBJ2-5
cdr3_nt: TGTGCCAGCAGCTTTCGGGGGGCCGCGGAGACCCAGTACTTC
cdr3_aa: CASSFRGAAETQYF

clone_size: .
d_call: TRBD1
v_call: TRBV28
j_call: TRBJ1-2
cdr3_nt: TGTGCCAGCAGTCACTACTCAGGCAGGGGGTATGGCTACACCTTC
cdr3_aa: CASSHYSGRGYGYTF

clone_size: .
d_call: .
v_call: TRBV6-5
j_call: TRBJ1-5
cdr3_nt: TGTGCCAGCAGAGTTAGCGACTCACTGCCCCAGCATTTT
cdr3_aa: CASRVSDSLPQHF

clone_size: once
d_call: .
v_call: TRBV7-9
j_call: TRBJ1-4
cdr3_nt: TGTGCCAGCAGCTTAAGGACAGTTGAAAAACTGTTTTTT
cdr3_aa: CASSLRTVEKLFF

clone_size: .
d_call: TRBD1
v_call: TRBV29-1
j_call: TRBJ1-2
cdr3_nt: TGCAGCGTATGGACAGGGGGTCTCTATGGCTACACCTTC
cdr3_aa: CSVWTGGLYGYTF

clone_size: once
d_call: TRBD1
v_call: TRBV10-3
j_call: TRBJ2-7
cdr3_nt: TGTGCCATCAGTGACCCGGACAGGGGGTACGAGCAGTACTTC
cdr3_aa: CAISDPDRGYEQYF

clone_size: few
d_call: .
v_call: TRBV19
j_call: TRBJ1-2
cdr3_nt: TGTGCCAGTAGTATAGGGTCTACCTATGGCTACACCTTC
cdr3_aa: CASSIGSTYGYTF

clone_size: .
d_call: TRBD1
v_call: TRBV5-1
j_call: TRBJ2-2
cdr3_nt: TGCGCCAGCAGCCTTCGGACAGGGGGCGTCGGCACCGGGGAGCTGTTTTTT
cdr3_aa: CASSLRTGGVGTGELFF

clone_size: .
d_call: .
v_call: TRBV18
j_call: TRBJ2-7
cdr3_nt: TGTGCCAGCTCACCAAAGGGAGACGAGCAGTACTTC
cdr3_aa: CASSPKGDEQYF

clone_size: .
d_call: TRBD2
v_call: TRBV2
j_call: TRBJ2-1
cdr3_nt: TGTGCCAGCAGGAAGGGAGGGGAGGATGAGCAGTTCTTC
cdr3_aa: CASRKGGEDEQFF

clone_size: once
d_call: TRBD1
v_call: TRBV4-2
j_call: TRBJ1-4
cdr3_nt: TGTGCCAGCAGCCAAGATCGGGCAGGGGGGGAAAAACTGTTTTTT
cdr3_aa: CASSQDRAGGEKLFF

clone_size: .
d_call: TRBD2
v_call: TRBV27
j_call: TRBJ2-5
cdr3_nt: TGTGCCAGCCAGCGAAGACCCGGGACTAGCGGGCAAGAGACCCAGTACTTC
cdr3_aa: CASQRRPGTSGQETQYF

clone_size: .
d_call: TRBD1
v_call: TRBV6-6
j_call: TRBJ1-4
cdr3_nt: TGTGCCAGCAGCGACACAGGGGCCACAACTAATGAAAAACTGTTTTTT
cdr3_aa: CASSDTGATTNEKLFF

clone_size: .
d_call: .
v_call: TRBV4-1
j_call: TRBJ2-1
cdr3_nt: TGCGCCAGCAGCCAAGATAGAACAGGCCTGTACTACTACAATGAGCAGTTCTTC
cdr3_aa: CASSQDRTGLYYYNEQFF

clone_size: once
d_call: TRBD1
v_call: TRBV27
j_call: TRBJ1-1
cdr3_nt: TGTGCCAGCAGTCCGAGACAGGGCACTGAAGCTTTCTTT
cdr3_aa: CASSPRQGTEAFF

clone_size: .
d_call: TRBD1
v_call: TRBV11-3
j_call: TRBJ1-4
cdr3_nt: TGTGCCAGCAGCTCCAACAGGGGTACTAATGAAAAACTGTTTTTT
cdr3_aa: CASSSNRGTNEKLFF

clone_size: .
d_call: .
v_call: TRBV5-1
j_call: TRBJ1-5
cdr3_nt: TGCGCCAGCAGCCGAGGAGGTTTTAGCAATCAGCCCCAGCATTTT
cdr3_aa: CASSRGGFSNQPQHF

clone_size: .
d_call: TRBD1
v_call: TRBV19
j_call: TRBJ1-1
cdr3_nt: TGTGCCAGTAGTAGGGGGACAGGGGGCACTGAAGCTTTCTTT
cdr3_aa: CASSRGTGGTEAFF

clone_size: once
d_call: TRBD1
v_call: TRBV15
j_call: TRBJ1-5
cdr3_nt: TGTGCCACCAGCCCATACAGGGGTGATCAGCCCCAGCATTTT
cdr3_aa: CATSPYRGDQPQHF

clone_size: few
d_call: TRBD1
v_call: TRBV9
j_call: TRBJ1-2
cdr3_nt: TGTGCCAGCAGCGAGGGGGCATATAACTATGGCTACACCTTC
cdr3_aa: CASSEGAYNYGYTF

clone_size: .
d_call: .
v_call: TRBV4-2
j_call: TRBJ1-1
cdr3_nt: TGTGCCAGCAGCCAAGAGGGGGGATCCACTGAAGCTTTCTTT
cdr3_aa: CASSQEGGSTEAFF

clone_size: .
d_call: .
v_call: TRBV7-8
j_call: TRBJ2-3
cdr3_nt: TGTGCCAGCAGACCTCCTTCAGTCGGGGCAGATACGCAGTATTTT
cdr3_aa: CASRPPSVGADTQYF

clone_size: .
d_call: TRBD1
v_call: TRBV19
j_call: TRBJ1-6
cdr3_nt: TGTGCCAGTAGTGTCAGGGGGAAAGTTTCACCCCTCCACTTT
cdr3_aa: CASSVRGKVSPLHF

clone_size: .
d_call: TRBD1
v_call: TRBV7-2
j_call: TRBJ2-2
cdr3_nt: TGTGCCAGCAGCTTACGGGACAGGGAATACACCGGGGAGCTGTTTTTT
cdr3_aa: CASSLRDREYTGELFF

clone_size: .
d_call: TRBD2
v_call: TRBV19
j_call: TRBJ2-1
cdr3_nt: TGTGCCAGTAGTCCCCCTGGACTAGCGGGCTACAATGAGCAGTTCTTC
cdr3_aa: CASSPPGLAGYNEQFF

clone_size: .
d_call: TRBD1
v_call: TRBV19
j_call: TRBJ1-1
cdr3_nt: TGTGCCAGTAGTGAACGACAGGGCGGGGAAGCTTTCTTT
cdr3_aa: CASSERQGGEAFF

clone_size: .
d_call: TRBD1
v_call: TRBV28
j_call: TRBJ1-1
cdr3_nt: TGTGCCAGCAGGGCGACAGGGGGGAACACTGAAGCTTTCTTT
cdr3_aa: CASRATGGNTEAFF

clone_size: .
d_call: TRBD2
v_call: TRBV9
j_call: TRBJ2-1
cdr3_nt: TGTGCCAGCAGCTACACGGGGGGAACAGTTGATGAGCAGTTCTTC
cdr3_aa: CASSYTGGTVDEQFF

clone_size: .
d_call: .
v_call: TRBV9
j_call: TRBJ2-2
cdr3_nt: TGTGCCAGCAGCGCAGTGACTAGAAACACCGGGGAGCTGTTTTTT
cdr3_aa: CASSAVTRNTGELFF

clone_size: .
d_call: TRBD1
v_call: TRBV28
j_call: TRBJ2-1
cdr3_nt: TGTGCCAGCTGTACTTCGGGACAGCGAAACAATGAGCAGTTCTTC
cdr3_aa: CASCTSGQRNNEQFF

clone_size: .
d_call: .
v_call: TRBV5-8
j_call: TRBJ1-6
cdr3_nt: TGTGCCAGCAGCTTGGGGCAGAACAATTCACCCCTCCACTTT
cdr3_aa: CASSLGQNNSPLHF

clone_size: .
d_call: TRBD2
v_call: TRBV7-2
j_call: TRBJ2-1
cdr3_nt: TGTGCCAGCAGTCCTAGCGGGGGCTCCTACAATGAGCAGTTCTTC
cdr3_aa: CASSPSGGSYNEQFF

clone_size: .
d_call: TRBD2
v_call: TRBV7-3
j_call: TRBJ2-3
cdr3_nt: TGTGCCAGCAGTCTCGGACTAGCGGGGGGGCCAGGCACAGATACGCAGTATTTT
cdr3_aa: CASSLGLAGGPGTDTQYF

clone_size: once
d_call: .
v_call: TRBV11-2
j_call: TRBJ1-5
cdr3_nt: TGTGCCAGCAGCTCGGGACTGAGGCGTTCGCCCCAGCATTTT
cdr3_aa: CASSSGLRRSPQHF

clone_size: few
d_call: .
v_call: TRBV10-3
j_call: TRBJ1-2
cdr3_nt: TGTGCCATCAGTGAGTCCGGGATGTATGGCTACACCTTC
cdr3_aa: CAISESGMYGYTF

clone_size: .
d_call: .
v_call: TRBV2
j_call: TRBJ1-2
cdr3_nt: TGTGCCAGCAGTTACAGTGCTAACTATGGCTACACCTTC
cdr3_aa: CASSYSANYGYTF

clone_size: .
d_call: .
v_call: TRBV5-1
j_call: TRBJ1-2
cdr3_nt: TGCGCCAGCAGCTTGGACGGGGCTAACTATGGCTACACCTTC
cdr3_aa: CASSLDGANYGYTF

clone_size: .
d_call: .
v_call: TRBV6-6
j_call: TRBJ1-2
cdr3_nt: TGTGCCAGCAGTTGGCAGGGCCATGGCTACACCTTC
cdr3_aa: CASSWQGHGYTF

clone_size: .
d_call: TRBD1
v_call: TRBV3-1/TRBV3-2
j_call: TRBJ1-3
cdr3_nt: TGTGCCAGCAGCGGGACAGAATCTGGAAACACCATATATTTT
cdr3_aa: CASSGTESGNTIYF

clone_size: .
d_call: TRBD1
v_call: TRBV18
j_call: TRBJ2-1
cdr3_nt: TGTGCCAGCTCAGGGACAGGGAACCATGAGCAGTTCTTC
cdr3_aa: CASSGTGNHEQFF

clone_size: .
d_call: TRBD1
v_call: TRBV2
j_call: TRBJ1-3
cdr3_nt: TGTGCCAGCAGACAGGGGGCGAACACCATATATTTT
cdr3_aa: CASRQGANTIYF

clone_size: once
d_call: .
v_call: TRBV24-1
j_call: TRBJ2-1
cdr3_nt: TGTGCCACCAGCCGTACAGATAGCTCCTACAATGAGCAGTTCTTC
cdr3_aa: CATSRTDSSYNEQFF